Below, 28 T cell receptor beta chains from the same sample are listed, as sequenced in a study of beta chain bispecific antibodies for T cell cancers. Blood mononuclear cells were expanded for three to four days using either OKT3 anti-CD3 antibody or CD3/CD28 beads. Study-wide points: Normal T cells contributed less of the targeted TRBV signal than the leukemia cells did.

TCRdb redid the calling of the 5' RACE reads with MiXCR, one entry per CDR3 protein. Among around 15,000 distinct CDR3 sequences listed, 2% to 2.5% were seen once. No antigen has been identified for these receptors. Sequenced input: healthy donor T cells cultured with leukemia cells. These TCRs come from a human donor in good health. Some clones in this sample may be carry-over from other donors' samples.

This clonotype came up many times. The chain links TRBV27 to TRBJ2-5; maybe TRBD2 (7 bases). V lost 6 bases and J lost 5, with 16 bases in between. Germline V gene data show CDR1 as MNHEY and CDR2 as SMNVEV (reference sequence). The length of the CDR3 is 14 residues. The CDR3 spells CASRPRGGRETQYF. For the CDR3, the DNA is TGTGCCAGCAGACCTAGGGGGGGGCGCGAGACCCAGTACTTC.

Judged by abundance, this clonotype is medium-sized. V is TRBV12-3 or TRBV12-4 and J is TRBJ2-1; D is undetermined. The CDR3 is 11 amino acids. Trimming left V 6 bases short and J 15 bases short, with 15 bases between. In DNA form, the CDR3 reads TGTGCCAGCAGCCCGTACGGCCCCGCGTTCTTC. This translates into CASSPYGPAFF.

At least ten counts were recorded for this clonotype. This chain connects TRBV19 to TRBJ1-2; D unclear. In germline, CDR1 is LNHDA, CDR2 SQIVND (reference sequence). V lost 9 bases, J lost 7 bases, and 15 bases lay in between. The CDR3 loop spans 12 amino acids. CDR3 DNA: TGTGCCAGCCATGCGACGTGGAGTGGCTACACCTTC. Translation: CASHATWSGYTF.

Many counts were recorded for this clonotype. The rearrangement joins TRBV11-2 to TRBJ2-3, with D perhaps matching TRBD2 (7 bases). With 3 bases removed from V and 4 bases from J, the gap between germline ends came to 11 bases. The CDR3 covers 14 residues. From germline, CDR1 is SGHAT and CDR2 FQNNGV. The CDR3 DNA is TGTGCCAGCAGCTTCCAAGGGGGGGCAGATACGCAGTATTTT. It is translated as CASSFQGGADTQYF.

This clonotype was observed at least ten times. V usage is TRBV21-1 and J usage is TRBJ2-7. TRBV21-1 is a pseudogene locus. The CDR3 loop spans 14 amino acids. The CDR3 sequence is CASSRPFKTYEQYF. The DNA for the CDR3 is TGTGCCAGCAGCAGGCCATTTAAAACCTACGAGCAGTACTTC.

Judged by abundance, this clonotype is medium-sized. J is TRBJ2-7 and V is TRBV5-1; D not certain. The CDR3 consists of 13 residues. The germline gives CDR1 SGHRS, CDR2 YFSETQ. The V end was cut by 3 bases, the J end by 2 bases, with 9 bases between. In DNA, the CDR3 is TGCGCCAGCAGCTCCTTGAGCCCCTACGAGCAGTACTTC. It codes for CASSSLSPYEQYF. Based on the CDR3 plus reference TRBV5-1 and TRBJ2-7, the full variable domain is KAGVTQTPRYLIKTRGQQVTLSCSPISGHRSVSWYQQTPGQGLQFLFEYFSETQRNKGNFPGRFSGRQFSNSRSEMNVSTLELGDSALYLCASSSLSPYEQYFGPGTRLTVT.

This clonotype occurred many times. V gene TRBV28 combines with J gene TRBJ2-3; D unresolved. The CDR3 consists of 17 residues. V was shortened by 2 bases and J by 1 base, with 16 bases between the two germline ends. The germline V gene encodes CDR1 MDHEN and CDR2 SYDVKM. CDR3 residues: CASSLMLRRQGTDTQYF. The CDR3 coding sequence is TGTGCCAGCAGTTTAATGCTTCGTCGGCAGGGCACAGATACGCAGTATTTT.

This clonotype was recorded at least ten times. The rearrangement joins TRBV20-1 to TRBJ1-4; 7 nucleotides align to TRBD1. The germline CDR1 and CDR2 sequences are DFQATT and SNEGSKA (reference sequence). After removal of 5 bases from V and 8 bases from J, the junction contained 14 bases not matched to a gene. The CDR3 runs to 15 residues. The CDR3 loop is CSAEIATGPREKLFF. The CDR3, as DNA: TGCAGTGCTGAAATTGCGACAGGGCCGCGAGAAAAACTGTTTTTT.

Ten or more counts support this clonotype. The chain uses TRBV5-1 and TRBJ1-2; D gene ambiguous. The germline gives CDR1 SGHRS, CDR2 YFSETQ. Deletions cut 5 bases from V and 4 bases from J, with 12 bases between. The length of the CDR3 is 13 residues. CDR3 nucleotide sequence: TGCGCCAGCAGGTTAGAGGGTACCTATGGCTACACCTTC. Its protein is CASRLEGTYGYTF.

This clonotype has a count of ten or more. The genes are TRBV3-1 and TRBJ2-3; D remains unclear. The V end was cut by 1 base, the J end by 2 bases, with 13 bases between. CDR3 length: 16 amino acids. The germline gives CDR1 LGHDT, CDR2 YNNKEL (reference sequence). The CDR3 protein is CASSQGVSWATDTQYF. The CDR3, as DNA: TGTGCCAGCAGCCAAGGGGTAAGCTGGGCCACAGATACGCAGTATTTT.

This clonotype was found many times. The chain is built from TRBV6-5 and TRBJ2-2, with D unresolved. CDR3 length equals 11 residues. CDR1 and CDR2 from the germline V gene are MNHEY and SVGAGI. Trimming stripped 5 bases from V and 6 bases from J, with 4 bases between. CDR3 in DNA: TGTGCCAGCAGTGCAGCCGGGGAGCTGTTTTTT. Translation: CASSAAGELFF.

This clonotype was observed many times. CDR3 DNA sequence: TGTGCCAGCAGCCAAGGACAGACTACTGGATATGGCTACACCTTC. Translation gives CASSQGQTTGYGYTF. The rearrangement uses TRBV14 and TRBJ1-2; D might be TRBD1 (5 bases). The CDR3 is 15 amino acids. With 1 base removed from V and 5 bases from J, the gap between germline ends came to 14 bases. CDR1 SGHDN and CDR2 FVKESK come from the germline V gene.

This clonotype was counted at least ten times. The chain couples TRBV2 to TRBJ2-3; D not certain. CDR3 size: 13 residues. V lost 7 bases, J lost 6 bases, and 14 bases lay in between. Germline V gives CDR1 SNHLY, CDR2 FYNNEI. As DNA, the CDR3 is TGTGCCAGCAACAATCCGCCGCAGGATACGCAGTATTTT. Protein sequence: CASNNPPQDTQYF.

In this sample, this clonotype turned up many times. The V and J genes are TRBV9 and TRBJ2-3, with D possibly being TRBD1 or TRBD2 (5 bases each). This CDR3 comprises 16 residues. V gave up 3 bases and J gave up 2 bases, with 16 bases separating them. Germline loops: CDR1 SGDLS, CDR2 YYNGEE. The CDR3 sequence is CASSEVGTRYTDTQYF. The CDR3 DNA sequence: TGTGCCAGCAGCGAGGTCGGGACCCGGTACACAGATACGCAGTATTTT.

Sample share makes this clonotype medium-sized. This chain links TRBV30 with TRBJ2-3; the D gene is possibly TRBD1 (5 bases). Germline CDR1 and CDR2: GTSNPN and SVGIG (reference sequence). V shed 1 base and J shed 9 bases, with 11 bases lying between them. The length of the CDR3 is 12 residues. CDR3 nucleotides: TGTGCCTGGAGTGCAGAGTCAGGGACGCAGTATTTT. Residues: CAWSAESGTQYF.

This clonotype came up many times. The chain couples TRBV28 to TRBJ1-2, with D possibly TRBD1 on 5 matching bases. Germline V CDR1 and CDR2: MDHEN, SYDVKM. The CDR3 runs to 13 residues. V was trimmed by 3 bases and J by 6 bases, leaving 11 bases between them. The CDR3 sequence: CASSFRGDDGYTF. CDR3 bases: TGTGCCAGCAGTTTTCGAGGGGACGATGGCTACACCTTC.

This clonotype came up many times. The V call is TRBV9, the J call TRBJ2-1; TRBD1 agrees at 10 bases. The germline CDR1 and CDR2 sequences are SGDLS and YYNGEE. Trimming at V came to 3 bases and at J to 8 bases, leaving 8 bases not matched to a gene. This CDR3 has 15 residues. The CDR3 coding sequence is TGTGCCAGCAGCGGCCGGGACAGGGGTATCGATGAGCAGTTCTTC. Encoded protein: CASSGRDRGIDEQFF.

By its share, this clonotype is medium-sized. The rearrangement joins TRBV12-3 or TRBV12-4 to TRBJ1-1; D gene unclear. CDR3 length: 14 amino acids. With 1 base removed from V and 4 bases from J, the gap between germline ends came to 10 bases. CDR3 sequence reads: CASSLGAGGTEAFF. CDR3 DNA sequence: TGTGCCAGCAGTTTAGGTGCAGGAGGCACTGAAGCTTTCTTT.

This clonotype is labeled medium-sized (0.01 to 0.1%). The rearrangement joins TRBV5-1 to TRBJ1-1; the D is unclear. This CDR3 is 13 amino acids long. Trimming took off 4 bases at V and 1 base at J, with 8 bases between the two ends. Germline assignment: CDR1 SGHRS and CDR2 YFSETQ. DNA of the CDR3: TGCGCCAGCAGCCCCTTTGGGAACACTGAAGCTTTCTTT. Translation gives CASSPFGNTEAFF.

This clonotype occurred many times. V and J are TRBV3-1 and TRBJ2-3, with D possibly being TRBD2 (6 bases). Looked up from germline, CDR1 is LGHDT and CDR2 is YNNKEL (reference sequence). Trimming stripped 5 bases from V and 6 bases from J, with 21 bases between. CDR3 length: 16 amino acids. CDR3 sequence: CASSKGLFSLADTQYF. As DNA, the CDR3 is TGTGCCAGCAGCAAGGGACTTTTTTCTTTGGCTGATACGCAGTATTTT.

In its sample, this clonotype is medium-sized (0.01 to 0.1%). This chain joins TRBV2 and TRBJ2-1; D is unclear. The CDR3 has 14 amino acids. Germline values: CDR1 SNHLY, CDR2 FYNNEI. V was pared by 2 bases and J by 5 bases, with 10 bases between. In DNA form, the CDR3 reads TGTGCCAGCAGTGAATGGGTCGGAAACAATGAGCAGTTCTTC. Its protein product is CASSEWVGNNEQFF.

This clonotype was seen ten or more times. This chain connects TRBV4-2 to TRBJ2-7; 7 nucleotides match TRBD1. Germline assignment: CDR1 LGHNA and CDR2 YNFKEQ. The CDR3 contains 15 residues. V lost 3 bases and J lost 0; bases outside the gene matches: 5. The CDR3 DNA is TGTGCCAGCAGCCAGGAGACAGGGCTCTCCTACGAGCAGTACTTC. Its protein product is CASSQETGLSYEQYF.

This clonotype was seen repeatedly, ten times or more. The chain employs TRBV9 and TRBJ2-1; weak D call: TRBD1 (6 bases). This CDR3 contains 15 residues. Trimming cost V 0 bases and J 9 bases, with 16 bases left between them. Per germline, CDR1 SGDLS and CDR2 YYNGEE. The CDR3 nucleotides read TGTGCCAGCAGCGTAGCTCCAATCCTAGGGGGTGAGCAGTTCTTC. It specifies CASSVAPILGGEQFF. Variable domain in full (rest from reference TRBV9 and TRBJ2-1): DSGVTQTPKHLITATGQRVTLRCSPRSGDLSVYWYQQSLDQGLQFLIQYYNGEERAKGNILERFSAQQFPDLHSELNLSSLELGDSALYFCASSVAPILGGEQFFGPGTRLTVL.

This clonotype appeared many times. The chain has TRBV27 and TRBJ2-3, with TRBD1 as a possible D gene (6 bases). V was trimmed by 6 bases and J by 0 bases, leaving 13 bases between them. This CDR3 comprises 15 residues. CDR1 MNHEY and CDR2 SMNVEV come from the germline V gene (reference sequence). The CDR3 region is CASRDSLSSTDTQYF. For the CDR3, the DNA is TGTGCCAGCAGGGACAGCCTGTCTAGCACAGATACGCAGTATTTT.

This clonotype was found many times. This chain connects TRBV10-3 to TRBJ1-5, with D unresolved. Germline assignment: CDR1 ENHRY and CDR2 SYGVKD. The CDR3 length is 13 residues. V dropped 0 bases and J dropped 8 bases, with 8 bases sitting between them. The CDR3 nucleotides read TGTGCCATCAGTGAGTCGGGATTGGAGCCCCAGCATTTT. This gives the protein CAISESGLEPQHF.

This clonotype is deemed medium-sized (0.01 to 0.1%). The chain joins TRBV18 to TRBJ2-3; 7 bases map to TRBD2. The CDR3 has 17 amino acids. CDR1 and CDR2 (germline): KGHSH, LQKENI. Trimming took 1 base from V and 1 from J; bases not matched to a gene: 8. CDR3 nucleotides: TGTGCCAGCTCACCACTCTTGCCCAGCGGGGGCACAGATACGCAGTATTTT. Encoded protein: CASSPLLPSGGTDTQYF.

This clonotype was recorded at least ten times. The rearrangement joins TRBV10-3 to TRBJ1-2; D is perhaps TRBD1 (5 bases). Germline lookup yields CDR1 ENHRY and CDR2 SYGVKD. V dropped 7 bases and J dropped 3 bases, with 12 bases sitting between them. CDR3 size: 13 residues. CDR3 protein: CAINTPTDYGYTF. The CDR3 nucleotides read TGTGCCATCAATACCCCGACAGACTATGGCTACACCTTC.

CDR3 in DNA: TGTGCCAGCAGTACGCGGGGGGGCCGTGAGACCCAGTACTTC. As protein: CASSTRGGRETQYF. The rearrangement uses TRBV7-3 and TRBJ2-5; 9 bases agree with TRBD2. V shed 6 bases, J shed 5 bases, and the junction held 7 bases outside the gene matches. CDR3 length: 14 amino acids. CDR1 SGHTA and CDR2 FQGTGA come from the germline V gene.